Listed below are T cell receptor beta chains from one sample, sequenced in a study of T cells in Graves' hyperthyroidism and ophthalmopathy. TCRdb redid the calling of the multiplex PCR reads with MiXCR, one entry per CDR3 protein. The profile covers nearly 600,000 distinct CDR3 sequences, with about 14% appearing a single time and roughly 7% taken by the ten largest. Source material: blood. The receptors come from a woman aged 18-29 years with Graves' ophthalmopathy. CDR3s include the opening cysteine and the closing phenylalanine or tryptophan. The D gene is left open where the match is weak. Size is stated for part of the rows, as once, few or many counts, or as a class when the clone is expanded.

J | size | V | D | DNA | CDR3
TRBJ2-1 | - | TRBV2 | TRBD2 | TGTGCCAGCTCACCGATACCTCCTAGCGGGAGTTCGGTCAATGAGCAGTTCTTC | CASSPIPPSGSSVNEQFF
TRBJ2-2 | many | TRBV11-2 | - | TGTGCCAGCAGCTTAGCGGGAGTGTCCTCCGGGGAGCTGTTTTTT | CASSLAGVSSGELFF
TRBJ2-5 | many | TRBV11-2 | - | TGTGCCAGCAGCCCGGGACATCGGCAAGAGACCCAGTACTTC | CASSPGHRQETQYF
TRBJ1-1 | many | TRBV6-1 | TRBD1 | TGTGCCAGTAGGGACAGGGCCGACACTGAAGCTTTCTTT | CASRDRADTEAFF
TRBJ2-1 | many | TRBV7-3 | - | TGTGCCAGCAGCTCCCTCTCATTCGGGGGTAACAATGAGCAGTTCTTC | CASSSLSFGGNNEQFF
TRBJ2-7 | many | TRBV7-9 | TRBD2 | TGTGCCAGCAGCTTAATGGACGGGAGGGAGCAGTACTTC | CASSLMDGREQYF
TRBJ2-5 | many | TRBV7-8 | TRBD1 | TGTGCCAGCAGCTCCGGACAGGGCTTGAGGGAGACCCAGTACTTC | CASSSGQGLRETQYF
TRBJ1-5 | many | TRBV12-3/TRBV12-4 | TRBD1 | TGTGCCAGCGGGACAGAAATTAGCAATCAGCCCCAGCATTTT | CASGTEISNQPQHF
TRBJ1-1 | many | TRBV5-1 | TRBD1 | TGCGCCAGCAGTCGTCAGGCAGGGGGAACCGAAGCTTTCTTT | CASSRQAGGTEAFF
TRBJ1-1 | many | TRBV12-3/TRBV12-4 | - | TGTGCCAGCAGTTTCGGAGCGGGAGGAATCACTGAAGCTTTCTTT | CASSFGAGGITEAFF
TRBJ1-1 | many | TRBV30 | TRBD1 | TGTGCCTGGAGCATTACAGGGGGAGTGACTGAAGCTTTCTTT | CAWSITGGVTEAFF
TRBJ2-7 | many | TRBV2 | - | TGTGCCAGCAGTGAAAGGTCTTACGAGCAGTACTTC | CASSERSYEQYF
TRBJ2-7 | - | TRBV4-3 | - | TGCGCCAGCAGCCAAGGGATAGGGAACTACGAGCAGTACTTC | CASSQGIGNYEQYF
TRBJ1-1 | - | TRBV20-1 | - | TGCAGTGCGACTCACAGGAATTTACTGGAAGCTTTCTTT | CSATHRNLLEAFF
TRBJ2-7 | few | TRBV18 | - | TGTGCCAGCTCACCATTCCAGGACGAGCAGTACTTC | CASSPFQDEQYF
TRBJ1-2 | few | TRBV20-1 | - | TGCAGTGCTGTCGACAAGAACTATGGCTACACCTTC | CSAVDKNYGYTF
TRBJ2-5 | many | TRBV7-8 | - | TGTGCCAGCAGCTTGGGGAAAGCGACCCAGTACTTC | CASSLGKATQYF
TRBJ1-2 | many | TRBV11-2 | - | TGTGCCAGCAGCCCGCACCGCACCGGGGGAGTATATGGCTACACCTTC | CASSPHRTGGVYGYTF
TRBJ1-5 | many | TRBV20-1 | - | TGCAGTGCTCAGCTCGAGGGAGGTTCCAATCAGCCCCAGCATTTT | CSAQLEGGSNQPQHF
TRBJ2-5 | many | TRBV12-3/TRBV12-4 | TRBD1 | TGTGCCAGCAGTACCGGGACAGGGGCGCCGCCAGGGGAGACCCAGTACTTC | CASSTGTGAPPGETQYF
TRBJ2-7 | many | TRBV28 | - | TGTGCCAGCAGCCCACAAAACTACGAGCAGTACTTC | CASSPQNYEQYF
TRBJ1-1 | - | TRBV19 | TRBD1 | TGTGCCAGTACCGACGGACAGGCCATGAACACTGAAGCTTTCTTT | CASTDGQAMNTEAFF
TRBJ2-7 | many | TRBV20-1 | TRBD1 | TGCAGTGCTAGAGATACGGCAGGGGGCCTATACGAGCAGTACTTC | CSARDTAGGLYEQYF
TRBJ1-5 | - | TRBV3-1 | - | TGTGCCAGCAGCCAAGGGGGGATCGGCTATCAGCCCCAGCATTTT | CASSQGGIGYQPQHF
TRBJ2-7 | many | TRBV6-1 | - | TGTGCCAGCACCGCGTCCAAGGGACCTTCCTACGAGCAGTACTTC | CASTASKGPSYEQYF
TRBJ1-1 | - | TRBV19 | - | TGTGCCAGTGGTTACGTGCCCGCCAGACGGTTTGAAGCTTTCTTT | CASGYVPARRFEAFF
TRBJ2-7 | many | TRBV7-2 | TRBD2 | TGTGCCAGCAGCTTGCGAGCGGGAGCTCCCTACGAGCAGTACTTC | CASSLRAGAPYEQYF
TRBJ2-5 | - | TRBV9 | TRBD2 | TGTGCCAGCTCACGGGGGGGCGGGACTATACAAGAGACCCAGTACTTC | CASSRGGGTIQETQYF
TRBJ1-6 | many | TRBV6-1 | - | TGTGCCAGCAGGCCGTTCTCCTATAATTCACCCCTCCACTTT | CASRPFSYNSPLHF
TRBJ2-7 | - | TRBV27 | TRBD1 | TGTGCCAGCAGTTTATGGGACAGGGGCCCCGAGCAGTACTTC | CASSLWDRGPEQYF
TRBJ2-7 | - | TRBV5-6 | - | TGTGCCAGCAGCCCGACAGGTAGCCTCAACGAGCAGTACTTC | CASSPTGSLNEQYF
TRBJ2-7 | many | TRBV27 | TRBD2 | TGTGCCAGCAGACGTAAACTAGCGGGCGACTACGAGCAGTACTTC | CASRRKLAGDYEQYF
TRBJ2-1 | many | TRBV6-5 | TRBD1 | TGTGCCAGCAGTTACAGGGGGCGTCGGAACAATGAGCAGTTCTTC | CASSYRGRRNNEQFF
TRBJ1-1 | many | TRBV5-1 | - | TGCGCCAGCAGCTTCGCGGCCCACACTGAAGCTTTCTTT | CASSFAAHTEAFF
TRBJ2-7 | many | TRBV27 | TRBD2 | TGTGCCAGTCGGGGGAGCGGGGGCACCTACGAGCAGTACTTC | CASRGSGGTYEQYF
TRBJ1-5 | - | TRBV4-3 | TRBD1 | TGCGCCAGCAGCCAACCCAGACAGGGTGGCGGTCAGCCCCAGCATTTT | CASSQPRQGGGQPQHF
TRBJ2-5 | many | TRBV28 | TRBD1 | TGTGCCAGCAGTTCCACGGCGGGACAGGGGGATGAGACCCAGTACTTC | CASSSTAGQGDETQYF
TRBJ2-2 | many | TRBV30 | - | TGTGCCTGGACGGGGGCGGGGACCGGGGAGCTGTTTTTT | CAWTGAGTGELFF
TRBJ2-7 | many | TRBV28 | - | TGTGCCAGCTTCCAGAGTGCGGGTTCCTACGAGCAGTACTTC | CASFQSAGSYEQYF
TRBJ2-2 | many | TRBV7-2 | TRBD2 | TGTGCCAGCAGCCGGACTAGCGGATCGAACACCGGGGAGCTGTTTTTT | CASSRTSGSNTGELFF
TRBJ1-2 | - | TRBV19 | - | TGTGCCAGTAGTACCCTTGGTGAAGGGGGCTATGGCTACACCTTC | CASSTLGEGGYGYTF
TRBJ2-1 | few | TRBV18 | TRBD2 | TGTGCCAGCCAGCGGGAGAGTGGGAACAATGAGCAGTTCTTC | CASQRESGNNEQFF
TRBJ2-3 | many | TRBV10-3 | TRBD2 | TGTGCCATCAGTGAGACTAGCGGGAGGGGCACAGATACGCAGTATTTT | CAISETSGRGTDTQYF
TRBJ1-1 | many | TRBV12-3/TRBV12-4 | - | TGTGCCAGCAGTTTAGTTAGGGCATGGACTGAAGCTTTCTTT | CASSLVRAWTEAFF
TRBJ2-1 | - | TRBV7-9 | - | TGTGCCAGCAGCTTCTCCGGGGATCTCAATGAGCAGTTCTTC | CASSFSGDLNEQFF
TRBJ1-5 | - | TRBV18 | - | TGTGCCAGCTCACCAAGTACAGGGAGTATAGGTCAGCCCCAGCATTTT | CASSPSTGSIGQPQHF
TRBJ1-4 | few | TRBV30 | - | TGTGCCTGGAGTGTACGGAGAGATGAAAAACTGTTTTTT | CAWSVRRDEKLFF
TRBJ2-1 | - | TRBV9 | - | TGTGCCAGCAGCGCTTCCACTAGCTACCATGAGCAGTTCTTC | CASSASTSYHEQFF
TRBJ1-5 | many | TRBV6-6 | TRBD1 | TGTGCCAGCAGTTACGCAGGGGGCAGGCAGCCCCAGCATTTT | CASSYAGGRQPQHF
TRBJ1-6 | few | TRBV9 | - | TGTGCCAGCAGCGTAGGGACATCGGATTCACCCCTCCACTTT | CASSVGTSDSPLHF
TRBJ1-2 | - | TRBV20-1 | - | TGCAGTGCCCGAAAAGGTTTCGATGGCTACACCTTC | CSARKGFDGYTF
TRBJ2-3 | few | TRBV24-1 | - | TGTGCCACCAGTGAAATTCGAGGGGGCACAGATACGCAGTATTTT | CATSEIRGGTDTQYF
TRBJ2-1 | many | TRBV7-6 | TRBD2 | TGTGCCAGCAGCCTACTAGCGGTGAACAATGAGCAGTTCTTC | CASSLLAVNNEQFF
TRBJ1-2 | few | TRBV29-1 | - | TGCAGCGTTGAAGTTCAGGGGTTTCATGGCTACACCTTC | CSVEVQGFHGYTF
TRBJ2-1 | few | TRBV7-9 | - | TGTGCCAGCAGCTCTCTAATGTCAACTCGCGGGATAGAGCAGTTCTTC | CASSSLMSTRGIEQFF
TRBJ2-5 | - | TRBV6-2/TRBV6-3 | - | TGTGCCAGCTGTGTATCGGAGACCCAGTACTTC | CASCVSETQYF
TRBJ2-5 | few | TRBV5-1 | - | TGCGCCAGCAACCTGGCGGGCTACCAAGAGACCCAGTACTTC | CASNLAGYQETQYF